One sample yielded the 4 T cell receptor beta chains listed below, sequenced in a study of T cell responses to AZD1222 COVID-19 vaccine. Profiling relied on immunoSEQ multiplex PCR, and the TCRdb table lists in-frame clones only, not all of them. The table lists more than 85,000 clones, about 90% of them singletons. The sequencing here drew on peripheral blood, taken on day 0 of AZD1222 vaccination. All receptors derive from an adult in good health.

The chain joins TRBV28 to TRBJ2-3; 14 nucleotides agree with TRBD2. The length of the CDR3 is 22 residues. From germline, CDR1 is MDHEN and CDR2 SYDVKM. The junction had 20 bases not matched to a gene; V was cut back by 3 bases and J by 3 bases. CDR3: CASSFLPGQRTSGRSFTDTQYF. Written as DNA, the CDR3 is TGTGCCAGCAGTTTTCTTCCCGGTCAGAGGACTAGCGGGAGGTCTTTTACAGATACGCAGTATTTT. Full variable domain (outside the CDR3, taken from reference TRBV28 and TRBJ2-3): DVKVTQSSRYLVKRTGEKVFLECVQDMDHENMFWYRQDPGLGLRLIYFSYDVKMKEKGDIPEGYSVSREKKERFSLILESASTNQTSMYLCASSFLPGQRTSGRSFTDTQYFGPGTRLTVL.

CDR3 residues: CASSPPQYRRKGYTF. CDR3 DNA sequence: TGTGCCAGCAGTCCGCCGCAGTACAGAAGGAAAGGCTACACCTTC. The chain has TRBV28 and TRBJ1-2; D ambiguous. The CDR3 is made up of 15 amino acids. V shed 5 bases and J shed 8 bases, with 21 bases lying between them. Germline-derived CDR1 and CDR2 are MDHEN and SYDVKM.

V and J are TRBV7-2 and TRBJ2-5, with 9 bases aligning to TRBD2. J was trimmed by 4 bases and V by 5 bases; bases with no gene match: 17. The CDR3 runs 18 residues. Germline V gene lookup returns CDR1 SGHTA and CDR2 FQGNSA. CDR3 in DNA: TGTGCCAGCAGCGCGAGATTTAGTAGCGGGAGCAACGGAGAGACCCAGTACTTC. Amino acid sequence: CASSARFSSGSNGETQYF. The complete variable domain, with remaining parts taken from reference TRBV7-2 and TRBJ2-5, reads GAGVSQSPSNKVTEKGKDVELRCDPISGHTALYWYRQSLGQGLEFLIYFQGNSAPDKSGLPSDRFSAERTGGSVSTLTIQRTQQEDSAVYLCASSARFSSGSNGETQYFGPGTRLLVL.

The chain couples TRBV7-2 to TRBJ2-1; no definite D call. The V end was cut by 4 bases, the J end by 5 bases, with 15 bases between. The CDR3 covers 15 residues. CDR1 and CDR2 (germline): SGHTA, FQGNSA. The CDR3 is CASSSLRRADNEQFF. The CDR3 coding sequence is TGTGCCAGCAGCTCTCTGAGGCGCGCTGACAATGAGCAGTTCTTC.